This entry lists 11 T cell receptor beta chains sequenced from one sample in a study of T cell changes during pregnancy in multiple sclerosis. TCRdb's copy holds only in-frame clones and misses some; the assay was immunoSEQ multiplex PCR. The table has tens of thousands of clones, almost 95% seen once; the top ten hold over 2.5%. This material consisted of peripheral blood, taken in the third trimester of pregnancy. The receptors stem from a female donor in good health, enrolled as a control in a pregnancy study.

V gene TRBV18 combines with J gene TRBJ2-1; 7 bases map to TRBD1. After removal of 3 bases from V and 2 bases from J, the junction contained 4 bases not matched to a gene. This CDR3 comprises 15 residues. Germline V lookup: CDR1 KGHSH, CDR2 LQKENI. CDR3 coding DNA: TGTGCCAGCTCACCGGGACAGATGGCCTACAATGAGCAGTTCTTC. It specifies CASSPGQMAYNEQFF. The full variable domain, rest sourced from reference TRBV18 and TRBJ2-1, is NAGVMQNPRHLVRRRGQEARLRCSPMKGHSHVYWYRQLPEEGLKFMVYLQKENIIDESGMPKERFSAEFPKEGPSILRIQQVVRGDSAAYFCASSPGQMAYNEQFFGPGTRLTVL.

The chain employs TRBV18 and TRBJ1-1; D not resolved. This CDR3 contains 13 residues. Germline V lookup: CDR1 KGHSH, CDR2 LQKENI. Trimming removed 3 bases from V and 10 bases from J, with 15 bases in between. This CDR3 is CASSPEGGLRAFF. CDR3 bases: TGTGCCAGCTCACCGGAGGGTGGTCTCAGAGCTTTCTTT.

V gene TRBV7-8 combines with J gene TRBJ2-7; 10 nucleotides align to TRBD2. Germline V gene sequence: CDR1 SGHVS, CDR2 FQNEAQ. Trimming removed 3 bases from V and 3 bases from J; junction bases left unmatched: 2. This CDR3 is built from 14 residues. The DNA of the CDR3 is TGTGCCAGCAGCTTTCTAGCGGGAGACTACGAGCAGTACTTC. Translation: CASSFLAGDYEQYF.

This clone was recorded only once. The rearrangement links TRBV6-4 to TRBJ2-3, with D possibly TRBD2 on 5 matching bases. The V end was cut by 0 bases, the J end by 6 bases, with 10 bases between. The CDR3 sequence is 14 residues long. Per germline, CDR1 MRHNA and CDR2 SNTAGT. The CDR3 DNA is TGTGCCAGCAGTGACTCTGAGGGATCGGATACGCAGTATTTT. It is translated as CASSDSEGSDTQYF.

The chain combines TRBV7-2 with TRBJ2-1, with 8 bases identical to TRBD2. CDR3 length: 16 residues. Per the germline V gene, CDR1 is SGHTA and CDR2 is FQGNSA. J was trimmed by 4 bases and V by 0 bases; bases with no gene match: 5. This chain's CDR3 is CASSLALAGFYNEQFF. CDR3 DNA sequence: TGTGCCAGCAGCTTAGCTTTAGCGGGGTTTTACAATGAGCAGTTCTTC.

The chain recombines TRBV7-9 with TRBJ2-1, with 8 bases identical to TRBD2. Germline V lookup: CDR1 SEHNR, CDR2 FQNEAQ (reference sequence). The length of the CDR3 is 16 residues. V was clipped by 5 bases and J by 9 bases; unmatched bases: 15. The CDR3 DNA reads as TGTGCCAGCAGCCCGGGGCCCGCGGGAGGTTTGGGTGAGCAGTTCTTC. This encodes CASSPGPAGGLGEQFF.

The rearrangement uses TRBV6-4 and TRBJ2-3; 9 bases line up with TRBD2. V gave up 5 bases and J gave up 2 bases; unmatched junction bases: 8. Germline V gene sequence: CDR1 MRHNA, CDR2 SNTAGT. There are 16 residues in the CDR3. The CDR3 loop reads CASSPALAGFTDTQYF. The CDR3 DNA follows: TGTGCCAGCAGTCCCGCTCTAGCGGGGTTCACAGATACGCAGTATTTT.

This clone was seen once. The V call is TRBV5-1, the J call TRBJ1-1, with D perhaps TRBD1 (5 bases). Germline V CDR1 and CDR2: SGHRS, YFSETQ. Between the trimmed V and J ends, which lost 0 bases and 3 bases, there was a span of 15 bases. CDR3 size: 16 residues. The CDR3 coding sequence is TGCGCCAGCAGCTTGGCCCCGTTTTCGGGGGACACTGAAGCTTTCTTT. Protein product: CASSLAPFSGDTEAFF.

The rearrangement links TRBV19 to TRBJ1-5, with D uncertain. This CDR3 contains 13 residues. V lost 4 bases to trimming and J lost 7 bases, with 11 bases between them. The germline V gene has CDR1 LNHDA and CDR2 SQIVND (reference sequence). The CDR3 protein is CASSTQAPQPQHF. In DNA, the CDR3 is TGTGCCAGTAGTACGCAGGCCCCCCAGCCCCAGCATTTT.

The chain has TRBV9 and TRBJ1-3; D call uncertain. Germline CDR1 SGDLS, CDR2 YYNGEE. V shed 5 bases and J shed 1 base, with 10 bases lying between them. CDR3 length: 14 amino acids. Here the CDR3 DNA reads TGTGCCAGCAGTGCAACAGCTTCTGGAAACACCATATATTTT. It codes for CASSATASGNTIYF.

The chain employs TRBV29-1 and TRBJ1-5; D is perhaps TRBD1 (6 bases). V gave up 7 bases and J gave up 7 bases, with 17 bases separating them. Germline lookup yields CDR1 SQVTM and CDR2 ANQGSEA. This CDR3 has 13 amino acids. CDR3 nucleotides: TGCAGCGCTGGGGCAGGGGTTGGGCAGCCCCAGCATTTT. Translated, it gives CSAGAGVGQPQHF.